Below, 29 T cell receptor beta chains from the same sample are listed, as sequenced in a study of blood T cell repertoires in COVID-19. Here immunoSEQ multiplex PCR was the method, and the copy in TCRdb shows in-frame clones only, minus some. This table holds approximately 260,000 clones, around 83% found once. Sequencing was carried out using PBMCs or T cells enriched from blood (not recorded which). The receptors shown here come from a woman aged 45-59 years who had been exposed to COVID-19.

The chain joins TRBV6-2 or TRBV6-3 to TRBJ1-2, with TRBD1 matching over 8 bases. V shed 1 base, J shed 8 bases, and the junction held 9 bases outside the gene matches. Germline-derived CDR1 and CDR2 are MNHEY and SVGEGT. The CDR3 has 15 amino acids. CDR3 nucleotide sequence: TGTGCCAGCAGTTACTTCGAATGGACAGGGAAAGGCTACACCTTC. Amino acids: CASSYFEWTGKGYTF.

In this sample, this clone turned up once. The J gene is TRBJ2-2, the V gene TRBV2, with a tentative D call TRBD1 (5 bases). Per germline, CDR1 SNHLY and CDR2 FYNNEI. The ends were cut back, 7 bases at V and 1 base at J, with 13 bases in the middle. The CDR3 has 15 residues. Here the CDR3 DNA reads TGTGCCAGCAACGCAGGGTTGGGGAACACCGGGGAGCTGTTTTTT. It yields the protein CASNAGLGNTGELFF.

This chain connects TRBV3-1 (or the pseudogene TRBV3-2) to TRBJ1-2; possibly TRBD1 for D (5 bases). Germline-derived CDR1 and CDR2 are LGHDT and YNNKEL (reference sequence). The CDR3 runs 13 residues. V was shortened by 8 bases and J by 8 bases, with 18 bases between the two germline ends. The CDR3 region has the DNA TGTGCCAGCGGTCGTGGAGGGGCGTGGGGCTACACCTTC. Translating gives CASGRGGAWGYTF.

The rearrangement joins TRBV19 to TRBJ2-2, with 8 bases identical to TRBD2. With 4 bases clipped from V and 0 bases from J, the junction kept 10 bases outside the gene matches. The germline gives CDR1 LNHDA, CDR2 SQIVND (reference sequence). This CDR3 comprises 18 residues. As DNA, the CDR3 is TGTGCCAGTAGTACCCGAAATAGCGGGGCCTCGAACACCGGGGAGCTGTTTTTT. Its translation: CASSTRNSGASNTGELFF.

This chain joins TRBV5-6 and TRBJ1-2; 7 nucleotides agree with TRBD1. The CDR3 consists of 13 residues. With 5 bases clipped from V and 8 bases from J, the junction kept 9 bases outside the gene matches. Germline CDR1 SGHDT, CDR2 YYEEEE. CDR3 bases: TGTGCCAGCAGTCGGGACAGAGGGACAGGCTACACCTTC. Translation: CASSRDRGTGYTF.

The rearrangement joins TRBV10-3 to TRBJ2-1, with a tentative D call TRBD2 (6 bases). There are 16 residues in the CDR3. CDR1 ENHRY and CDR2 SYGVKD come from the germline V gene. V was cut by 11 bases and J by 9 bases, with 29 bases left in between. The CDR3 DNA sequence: TGTGCCTCTTCCCTTAGTCCGGGACTCCGACAATCTGAGCAGTTCTTC. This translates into CASSLSPGLRQSEQFF.

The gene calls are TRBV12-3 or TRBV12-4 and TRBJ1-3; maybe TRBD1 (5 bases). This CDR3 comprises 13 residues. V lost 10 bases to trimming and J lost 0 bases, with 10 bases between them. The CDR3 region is CATKGPSGNTIYF. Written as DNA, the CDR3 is TGTGCCACCAAGGGGCCCTCTGGAAACACCATATATTTT.

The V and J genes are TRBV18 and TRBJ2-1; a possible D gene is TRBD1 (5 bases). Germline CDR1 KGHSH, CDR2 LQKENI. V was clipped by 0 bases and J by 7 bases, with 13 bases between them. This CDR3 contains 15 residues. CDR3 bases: TGTGCCAGCTCACCACCGAGCAGGGCCGGGAATGAGCAGTTCTTC. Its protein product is CASSPPSRAGNEQFF.

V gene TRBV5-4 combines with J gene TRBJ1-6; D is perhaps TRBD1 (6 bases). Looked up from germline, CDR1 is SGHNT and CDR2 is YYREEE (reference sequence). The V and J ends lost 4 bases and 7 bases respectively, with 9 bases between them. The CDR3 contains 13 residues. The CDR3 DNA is TGTGCCAGCAGCAATCAGGGGAATTCACCCCTCCACTTT. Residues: CASSNQGNSPLHF.

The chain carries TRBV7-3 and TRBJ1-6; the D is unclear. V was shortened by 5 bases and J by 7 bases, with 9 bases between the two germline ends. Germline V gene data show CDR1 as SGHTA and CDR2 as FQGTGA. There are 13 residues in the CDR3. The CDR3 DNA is TGTGCCAGCAGCCCGGTCAAGAATTCACCCCTCCACTTT. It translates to CASSPVKNSPLHF.

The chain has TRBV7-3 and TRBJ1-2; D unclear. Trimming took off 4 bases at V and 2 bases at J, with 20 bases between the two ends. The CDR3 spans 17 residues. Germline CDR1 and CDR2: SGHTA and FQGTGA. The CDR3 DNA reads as TGTGCCAGCAGCTCGCCCTCGGAGGCAGGAGACAACTATGGCTACACCTTC. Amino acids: CASSSPSEAGDNYGYTF.

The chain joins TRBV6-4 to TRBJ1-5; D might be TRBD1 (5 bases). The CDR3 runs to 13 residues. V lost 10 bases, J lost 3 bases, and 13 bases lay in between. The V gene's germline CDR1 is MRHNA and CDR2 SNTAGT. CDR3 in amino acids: CAIRDFYNQPQHF. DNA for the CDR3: TGTGCCATACGGGACTTTTACAATCAGCCCCAGCATTTT.

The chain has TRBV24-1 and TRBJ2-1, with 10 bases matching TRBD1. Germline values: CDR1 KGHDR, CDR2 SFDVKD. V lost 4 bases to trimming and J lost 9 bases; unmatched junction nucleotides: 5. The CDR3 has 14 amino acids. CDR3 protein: CATSDPRQGAEQFF. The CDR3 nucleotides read TGTGCCACCAGTGACCCTCGACAGGGGGCTGAGCAGTTCTTC.

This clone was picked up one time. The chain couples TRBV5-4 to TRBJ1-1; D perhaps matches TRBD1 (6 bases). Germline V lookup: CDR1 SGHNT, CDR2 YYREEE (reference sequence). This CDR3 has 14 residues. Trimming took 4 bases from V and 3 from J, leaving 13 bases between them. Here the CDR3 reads CASSHQGRDTEAFF. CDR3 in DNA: TGTGCCAGCAGCCATCAGGGGCGGGACACTGAAGCTTTCTTT.

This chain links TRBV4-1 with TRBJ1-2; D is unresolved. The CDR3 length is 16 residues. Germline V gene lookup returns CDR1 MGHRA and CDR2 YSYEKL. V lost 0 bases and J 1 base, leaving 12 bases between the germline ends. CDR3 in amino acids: CASSQEGRPFNYGYTF. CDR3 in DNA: TGCGCCAGCAGCCAAGAGGGCAGGCCCTTTAACTATGGCTACACCTTC.

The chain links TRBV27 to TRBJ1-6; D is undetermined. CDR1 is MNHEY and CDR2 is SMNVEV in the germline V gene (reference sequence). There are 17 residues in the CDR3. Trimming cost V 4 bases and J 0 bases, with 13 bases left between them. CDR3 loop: CASSSASFSSYNSPLHF. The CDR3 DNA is TGTGCCAGCAGTTCCGCAAGTTTTAGCTCCTATAATTCACCCCTCCACTTT.

The CDR3 nucleotides are TGTGCCAGTAGTGGTGGGACAGGGAGGACAGATACGCAGTATTTT. It encodes CASSGGTGRTDTQYF. The chain joins TRBV19 to TRBJ2-3; 9 bases are a match to TRBD1. There are 15 residues in the CDR3. Germline CDR1 LNHDA, CDR2 SQIVND (reference sequence). The ends lost 5 bases at V and 3 bases at J; junction bases unmatched: 6.

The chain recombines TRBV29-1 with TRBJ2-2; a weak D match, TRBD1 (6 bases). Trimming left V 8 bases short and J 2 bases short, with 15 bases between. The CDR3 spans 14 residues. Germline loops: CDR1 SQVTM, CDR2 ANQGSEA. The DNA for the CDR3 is TGCAGCACGACAGGTGGGGAAAACACCGGGGAGCTGTTTTTT. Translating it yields CSTTGGENTGELFF.

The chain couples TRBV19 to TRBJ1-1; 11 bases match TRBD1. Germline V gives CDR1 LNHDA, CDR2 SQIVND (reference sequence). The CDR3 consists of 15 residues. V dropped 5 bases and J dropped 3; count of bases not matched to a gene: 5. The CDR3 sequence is CASSPWTGGDTEAFF. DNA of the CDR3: TGTGCCAGTAGTCCCTGGACAGGGGGCGACACTGAAGCTTTCTTT.

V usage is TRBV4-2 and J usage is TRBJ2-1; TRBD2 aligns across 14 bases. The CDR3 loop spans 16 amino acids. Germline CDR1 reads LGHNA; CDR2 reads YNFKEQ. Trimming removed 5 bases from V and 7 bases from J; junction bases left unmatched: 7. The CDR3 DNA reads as TGTGCCAGCAGCTCCAGGACTAGCGGGGGGTCTAATGAGCAGTTCTTC. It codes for CASSSRTSGGSNEQFF.

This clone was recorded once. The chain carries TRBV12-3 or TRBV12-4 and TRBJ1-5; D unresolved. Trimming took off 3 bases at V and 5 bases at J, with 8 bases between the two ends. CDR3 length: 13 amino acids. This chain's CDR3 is CASSFGTYQPQHF. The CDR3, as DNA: TGTGCCAGCAGTTTTGGCACCTATCAGCCCCAGCATTTT.

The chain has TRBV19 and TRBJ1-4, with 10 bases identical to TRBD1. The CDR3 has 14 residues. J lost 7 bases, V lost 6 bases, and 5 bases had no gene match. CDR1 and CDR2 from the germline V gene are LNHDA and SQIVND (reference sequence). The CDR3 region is CASSRDRGVEKLFF. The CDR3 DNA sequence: TGTGCCAGTAGCAGGGACAGGGGTGTTGAAAAACTGTTTTTT.

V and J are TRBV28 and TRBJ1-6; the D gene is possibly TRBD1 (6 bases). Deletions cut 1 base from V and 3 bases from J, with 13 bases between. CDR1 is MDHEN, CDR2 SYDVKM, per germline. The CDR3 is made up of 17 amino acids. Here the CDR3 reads CASSLSRHRDYNSPLHF. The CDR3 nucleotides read TGTGCCAGCAGTTTATCCCGTCACAGGGACTATAATTCACCCCTCCACTTT. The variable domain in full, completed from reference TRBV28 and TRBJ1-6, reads DVKVTQSSRYLVKRTGEKVFLECVQDMDHENMFWYRQDPGLGLRLIYFSYDVKMKEKGDIPEGYSVSREKKERFSLILESASTNQTSMYLCASSLSRHRDYNSPLHFGNGTRLTVT.

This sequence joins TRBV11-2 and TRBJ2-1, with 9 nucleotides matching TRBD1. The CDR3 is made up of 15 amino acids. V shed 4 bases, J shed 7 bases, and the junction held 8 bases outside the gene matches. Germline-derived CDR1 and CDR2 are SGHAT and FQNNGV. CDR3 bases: TGTGCCAGCAGCTCATACCGGGACAGGGTAAATGAGCAGTTCTTC. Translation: CASSSYRDRVNEQFF. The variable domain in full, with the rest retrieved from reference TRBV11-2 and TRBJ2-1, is EAGVAQSPRYKIIEKRQSVAFWCNPISGHATLYWYQQILGQGPKLLIQFQNNGVVDDSQLPKDRFSAERLKGVDSTLKIQPAKLEDSAVYLCASSSYRDRVNEQFFGPGTRLTVL.

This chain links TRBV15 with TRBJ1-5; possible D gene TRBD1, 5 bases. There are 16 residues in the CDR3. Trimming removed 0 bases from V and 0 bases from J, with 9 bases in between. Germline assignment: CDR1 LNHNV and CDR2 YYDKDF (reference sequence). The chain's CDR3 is CATSRDDSLSNQPQHF. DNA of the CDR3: TGTGCCACCAGCAGAGACGACAGCCTTAGCAATCAGCCCCAGCATTTT.

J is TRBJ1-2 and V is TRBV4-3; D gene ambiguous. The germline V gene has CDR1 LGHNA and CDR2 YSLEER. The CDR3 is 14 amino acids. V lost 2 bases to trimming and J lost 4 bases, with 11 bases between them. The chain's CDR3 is CASSQSRVFYGYTF. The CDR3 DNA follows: TGCGCCAGCAGCCAAAGTCGAGTCTTCTATGGCTACACCTTC.

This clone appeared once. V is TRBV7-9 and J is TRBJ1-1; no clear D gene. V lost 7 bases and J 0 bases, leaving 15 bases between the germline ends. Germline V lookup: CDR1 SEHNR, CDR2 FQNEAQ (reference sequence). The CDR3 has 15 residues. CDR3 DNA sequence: TGTGCCAGCAAAAGGAGAGCGGATATGAACACTGAAGCTTTCTTT. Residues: CASKRRADMNTEAFF.

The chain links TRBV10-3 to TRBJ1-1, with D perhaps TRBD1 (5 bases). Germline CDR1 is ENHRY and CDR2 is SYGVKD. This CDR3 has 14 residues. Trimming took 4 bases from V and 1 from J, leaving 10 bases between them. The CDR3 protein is CAISAGGANTEAFF. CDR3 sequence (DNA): TGTGCCATCAGTGCGGGAGGGGCGAACACTGAAGCTTTCTTT.

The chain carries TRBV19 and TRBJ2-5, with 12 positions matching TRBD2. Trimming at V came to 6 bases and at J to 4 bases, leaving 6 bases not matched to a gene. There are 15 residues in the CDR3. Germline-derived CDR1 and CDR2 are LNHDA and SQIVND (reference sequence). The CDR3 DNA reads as TGTGCCAGTAGGAAACGGGGACTAGCGGGAGAGACCCAGTACTTC. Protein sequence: CASRKRGLAGETQYF.